The rows below give T cell receptor beta chains drawn from one sample of a study of cytomegalovirus exposure and HLA in healthy donors. TCRdb keeps only in-frame clones here, not all; method: immunoSEQ multiplex PCR. Here the sample spans 300,000 to 350,000 clones, 88% being singletons. Sequencing was performed on PBMCs. These TCRs come from a man in his thirties or forties in good health and CMV-seronegative. CDR3s leave out the opening cysteine and the closing phenylalanine or tryptophan. The size of a clone is reported for some rows only, either as once, few or many, or as a class for expanded clones.

>TRBV19|few|TRBJ2-7
ASSIAGGREQY
>TRBV18|NA|TRBJ1-4
ASSPPNSYATNEKLF
>TRBV30|NA|TRBJ1-6
AWNGEGGSPLH
>TRBV1|NA|TRBJ2-3
TSSQEWRGRDTQY
>TRBV6-1|once|TRBJ2-2
ASSEGLGVANTGELF
>TRBV27|NA|TRBJ2-7
ATRGLAGSYEQY
>TRBV16|NA|TRBJ1-5
ASSQFPRGFSNQPQH
>TRBV30|NA|TRBJ2-3
AWTQLRGTDTQY
>TRBV9|few|TRBJ1-2
ASSVEGQGVNYGYT
>TRBV11-2|NA|TRBJ1-1
ASSRTPMNTEAF
>TRBV12-2|NA|TRBJ1-2
ASRLAPRDRVSYGYT
>TRBV18|NA|TRBJ2-2
ASSPLVGNTGELF
>TRBV7-9|NA|TRBJ2-2
ASSPGQGGFAGELF
>TRBV13|NA|TRBJ1-2
ASSSDRARYT
>TRBV27|NA|TRBJ1-6
ASSLETGLGNSPLH
>TRBV18|NA|TRBJ2-1
ASSPAGTSGSREQF
>TRBV9|NA|TRBJ2-7
ASSVSTGWEQY
>TRBV4-3|NA|TRBJ2-1
ASSPTSGGYNEQF
>TRBV7-2|NA|TRBJ1-2
ASNLNLDRGVGYGYT
>TRBV23-1|NA|TRBJ1-5
ASVQQSWTGSNQPQH
>TRBV18|NA|TRBJ1-4
ASSPLHGGGEKLF
>TRBV4-1|few|TRBJ2-7
ASSQDYGGVTYEQY
>TRBV5-1|NA|TRBJ2-5
ASSPGLAGFIETQY
>TRBV12-5|once|TRBJ2-5
ASGLLQETQY
>TRBV19|NA|TRBJ2-7
ASQKFRGSYEQY
>TRBV5-6|NA|TRBJ2-1
ASTFGGGNEQF
>TRBV29-1|NA|TRBJ1-1
SVEVSQYTEAF
>TRBV25-1|NA|TRBJ1-2
ASTRGYGYT
>TRBV2|once|TRBJ1-2
ASSVETGPAYGYT
>TRBV6-5|once|TRBJ1-1
ASRETGPNTEAF
>TRBV19|NA|TRBJ1-5
ASSKGQGSNQPQH
>TRBV2|NA|TRBJ2-2
ASSWTSGVTNTGELF
>TRBV9|NA|TRBJ1-3
ASSVDRGQGARGNTIY
>TRBV6-5|NA|TRBJ2-5
ASSLGNRKETQY
>TRBV5-1|NA|TRBJ1-1
ASSLVEGLNTEAF
>TRBV25-1|NA|TRBJ1-2
ASSGDRGRYGYT
>TRBV7-2|once|TRBJ1-2
ASSQQGMNYGYT
>TRBV6-1|NA|TRBJ2-1
ASRFRDSYEQF